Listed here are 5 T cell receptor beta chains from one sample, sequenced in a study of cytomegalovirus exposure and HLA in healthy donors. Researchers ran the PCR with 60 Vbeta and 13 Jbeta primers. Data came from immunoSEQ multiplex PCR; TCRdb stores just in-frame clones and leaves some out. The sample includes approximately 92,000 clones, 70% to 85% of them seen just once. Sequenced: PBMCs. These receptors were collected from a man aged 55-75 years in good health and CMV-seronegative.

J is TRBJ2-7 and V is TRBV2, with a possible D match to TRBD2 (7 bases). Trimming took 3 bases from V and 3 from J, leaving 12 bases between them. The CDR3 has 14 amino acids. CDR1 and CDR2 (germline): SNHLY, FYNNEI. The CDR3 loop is CASSDLGGLYEQYF. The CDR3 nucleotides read TGTGCCAGCAGTGATCTCGGGGGGCTCTACGAGCAGTACTTC.

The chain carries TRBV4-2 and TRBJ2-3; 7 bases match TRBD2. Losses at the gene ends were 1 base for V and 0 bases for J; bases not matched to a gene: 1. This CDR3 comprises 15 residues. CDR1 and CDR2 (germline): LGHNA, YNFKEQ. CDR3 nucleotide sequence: TGTGCCAGCAGCCAAGGGGAGGGAAGCACAGATACGCAGTATTTT. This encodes CASSQGEGSTDTQYF.

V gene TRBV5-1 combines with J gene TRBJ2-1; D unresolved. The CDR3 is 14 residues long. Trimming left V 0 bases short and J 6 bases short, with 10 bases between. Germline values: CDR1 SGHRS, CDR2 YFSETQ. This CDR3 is CASSLDSAGNEQFF. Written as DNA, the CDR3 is TGCGCCAGCAGCTTGGATTCGGCAGGCAATGAGCAGTTCTTC.

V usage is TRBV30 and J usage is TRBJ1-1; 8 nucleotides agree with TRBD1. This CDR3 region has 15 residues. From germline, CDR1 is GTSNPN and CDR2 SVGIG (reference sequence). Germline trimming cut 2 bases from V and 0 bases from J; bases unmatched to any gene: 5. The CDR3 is CAWSTGQGMNTEAFF. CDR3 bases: TGTGCCTGGAGTACCGGACAGGGTATGAACACTGAAGCTTTCTTT.

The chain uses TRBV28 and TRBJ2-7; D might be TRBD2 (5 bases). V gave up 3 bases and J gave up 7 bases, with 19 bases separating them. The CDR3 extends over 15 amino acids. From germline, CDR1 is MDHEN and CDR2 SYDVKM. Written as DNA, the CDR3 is TGTGCCAGCAGTTTGGCTGGCGGACTCGATCGAGAGCAGTACTTC. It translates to CASSLAGGLDREQYF.